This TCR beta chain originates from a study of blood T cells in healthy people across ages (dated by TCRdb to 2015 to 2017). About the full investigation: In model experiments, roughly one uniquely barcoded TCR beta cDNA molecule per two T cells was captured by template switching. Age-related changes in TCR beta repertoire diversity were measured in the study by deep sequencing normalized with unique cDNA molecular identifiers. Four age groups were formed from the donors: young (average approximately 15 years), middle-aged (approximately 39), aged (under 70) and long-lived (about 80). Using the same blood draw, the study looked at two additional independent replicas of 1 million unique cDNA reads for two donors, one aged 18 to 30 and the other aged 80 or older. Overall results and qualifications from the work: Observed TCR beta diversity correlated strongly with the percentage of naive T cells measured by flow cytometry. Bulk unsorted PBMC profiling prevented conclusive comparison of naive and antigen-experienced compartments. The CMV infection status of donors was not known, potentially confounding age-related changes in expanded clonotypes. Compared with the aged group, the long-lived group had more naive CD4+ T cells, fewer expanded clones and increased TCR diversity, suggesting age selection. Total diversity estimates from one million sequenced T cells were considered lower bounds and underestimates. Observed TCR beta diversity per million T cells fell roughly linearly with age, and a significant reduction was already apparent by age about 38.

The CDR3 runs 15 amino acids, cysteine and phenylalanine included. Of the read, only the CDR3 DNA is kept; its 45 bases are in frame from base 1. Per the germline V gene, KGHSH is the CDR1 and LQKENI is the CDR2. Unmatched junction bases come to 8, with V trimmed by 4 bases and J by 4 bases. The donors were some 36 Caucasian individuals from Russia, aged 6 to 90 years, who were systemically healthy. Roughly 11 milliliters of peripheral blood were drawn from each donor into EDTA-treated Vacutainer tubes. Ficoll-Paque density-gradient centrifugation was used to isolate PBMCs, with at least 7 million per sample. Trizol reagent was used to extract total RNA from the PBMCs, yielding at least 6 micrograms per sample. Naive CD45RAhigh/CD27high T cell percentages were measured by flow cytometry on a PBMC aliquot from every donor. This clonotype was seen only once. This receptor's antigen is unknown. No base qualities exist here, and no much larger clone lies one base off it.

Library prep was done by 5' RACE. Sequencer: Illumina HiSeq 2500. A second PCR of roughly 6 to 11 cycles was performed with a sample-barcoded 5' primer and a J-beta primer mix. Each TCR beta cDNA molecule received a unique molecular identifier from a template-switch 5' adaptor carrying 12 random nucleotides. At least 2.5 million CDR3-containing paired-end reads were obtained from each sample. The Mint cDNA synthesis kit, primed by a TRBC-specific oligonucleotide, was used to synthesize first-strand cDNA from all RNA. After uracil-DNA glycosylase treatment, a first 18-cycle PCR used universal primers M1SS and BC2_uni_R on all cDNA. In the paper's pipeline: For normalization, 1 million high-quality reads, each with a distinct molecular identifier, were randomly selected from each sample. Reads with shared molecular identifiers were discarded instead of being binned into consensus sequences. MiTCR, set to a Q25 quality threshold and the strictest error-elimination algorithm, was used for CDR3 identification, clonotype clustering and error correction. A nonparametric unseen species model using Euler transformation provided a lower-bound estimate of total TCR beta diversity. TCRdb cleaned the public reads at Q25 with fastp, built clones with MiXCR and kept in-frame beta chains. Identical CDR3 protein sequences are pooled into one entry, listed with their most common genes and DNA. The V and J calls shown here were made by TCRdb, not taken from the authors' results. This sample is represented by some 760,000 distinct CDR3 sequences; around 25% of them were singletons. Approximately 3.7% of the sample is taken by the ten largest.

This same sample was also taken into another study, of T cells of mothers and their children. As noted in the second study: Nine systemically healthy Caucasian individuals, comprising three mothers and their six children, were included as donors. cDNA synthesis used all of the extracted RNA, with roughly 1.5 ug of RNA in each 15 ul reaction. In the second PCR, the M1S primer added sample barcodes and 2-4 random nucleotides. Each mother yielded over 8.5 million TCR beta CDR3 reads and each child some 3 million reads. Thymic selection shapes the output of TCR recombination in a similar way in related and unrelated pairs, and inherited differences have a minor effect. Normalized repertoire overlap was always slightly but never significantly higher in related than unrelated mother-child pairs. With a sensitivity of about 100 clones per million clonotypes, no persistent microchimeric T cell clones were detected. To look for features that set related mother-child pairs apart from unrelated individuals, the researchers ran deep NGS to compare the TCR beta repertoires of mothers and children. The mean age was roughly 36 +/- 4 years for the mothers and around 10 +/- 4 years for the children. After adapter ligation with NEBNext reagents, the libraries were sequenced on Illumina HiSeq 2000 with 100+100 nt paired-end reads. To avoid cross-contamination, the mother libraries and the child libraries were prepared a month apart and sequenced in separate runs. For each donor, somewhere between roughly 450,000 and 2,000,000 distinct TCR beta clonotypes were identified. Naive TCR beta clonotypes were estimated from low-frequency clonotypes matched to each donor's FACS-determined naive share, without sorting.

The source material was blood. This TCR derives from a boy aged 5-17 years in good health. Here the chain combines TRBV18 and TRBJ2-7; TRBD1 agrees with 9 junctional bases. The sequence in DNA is TGTGCCAGCTCACTCCTGGACAGGGGCGGTTACGAGCAGTACTTC. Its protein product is CASSLLDRGGYEQYF.